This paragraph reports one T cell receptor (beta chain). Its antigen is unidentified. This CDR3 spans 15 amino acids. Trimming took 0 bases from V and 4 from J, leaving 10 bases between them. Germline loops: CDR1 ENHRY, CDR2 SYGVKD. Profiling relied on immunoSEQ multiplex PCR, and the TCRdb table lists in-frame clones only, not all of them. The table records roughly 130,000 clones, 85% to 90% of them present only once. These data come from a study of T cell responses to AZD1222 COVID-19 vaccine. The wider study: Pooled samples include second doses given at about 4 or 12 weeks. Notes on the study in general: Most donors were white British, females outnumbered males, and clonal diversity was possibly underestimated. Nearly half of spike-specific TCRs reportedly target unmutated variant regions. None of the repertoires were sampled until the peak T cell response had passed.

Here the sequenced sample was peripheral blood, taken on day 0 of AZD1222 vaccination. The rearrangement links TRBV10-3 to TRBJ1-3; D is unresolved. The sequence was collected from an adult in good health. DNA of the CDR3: TGTGCCATCAGTGAGTCGTTGTCTCCCGGAAACACCATATATTTT. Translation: CAISESLSPGNTIYF.